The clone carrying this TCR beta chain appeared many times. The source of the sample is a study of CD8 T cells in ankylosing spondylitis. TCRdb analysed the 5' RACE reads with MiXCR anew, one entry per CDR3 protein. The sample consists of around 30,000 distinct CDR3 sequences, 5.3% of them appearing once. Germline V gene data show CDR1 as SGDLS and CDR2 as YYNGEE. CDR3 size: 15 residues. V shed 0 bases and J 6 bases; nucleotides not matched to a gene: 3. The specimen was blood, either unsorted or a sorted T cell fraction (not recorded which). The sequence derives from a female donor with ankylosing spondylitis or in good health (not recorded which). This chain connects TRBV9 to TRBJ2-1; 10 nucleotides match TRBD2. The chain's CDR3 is CASSVGSGGINEQFF. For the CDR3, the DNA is TGTGCCAGCAGCGTAGGTAGCGGGGGGATCAATGAGCAGTTCTTC. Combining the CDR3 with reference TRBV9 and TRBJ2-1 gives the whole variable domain DSGVTQTPKHLITATGQRVTLRCSPRSGDLSVYWYQQSLDQGLQFLIQYYNGEERAKGNILERFSAQQFPDLHSELNLSSLELGDSALYFCASSVGSGGINEQFFGPGTRLTVL.